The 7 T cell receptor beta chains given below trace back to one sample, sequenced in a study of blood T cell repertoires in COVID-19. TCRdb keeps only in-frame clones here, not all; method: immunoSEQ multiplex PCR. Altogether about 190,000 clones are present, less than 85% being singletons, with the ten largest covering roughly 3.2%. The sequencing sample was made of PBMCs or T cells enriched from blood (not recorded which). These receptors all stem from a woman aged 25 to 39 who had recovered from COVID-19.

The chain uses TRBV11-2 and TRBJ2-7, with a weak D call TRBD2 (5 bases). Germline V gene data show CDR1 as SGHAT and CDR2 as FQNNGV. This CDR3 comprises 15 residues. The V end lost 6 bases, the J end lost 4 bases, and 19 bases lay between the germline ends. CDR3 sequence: CASSGWMIGKYEQYF. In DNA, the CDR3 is TGTGCCAGCAGTGGTTGGATGATCGGGAAGTACGAGCAGTACTTC.

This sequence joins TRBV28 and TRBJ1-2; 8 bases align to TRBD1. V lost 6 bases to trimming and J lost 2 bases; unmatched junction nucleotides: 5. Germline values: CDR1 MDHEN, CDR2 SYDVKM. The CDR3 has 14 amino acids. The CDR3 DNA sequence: TGTGCCAGCAGGAACCGGGACAGGAACTATGGCTACACCTTC. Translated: CASRNRDRNYGYTF.

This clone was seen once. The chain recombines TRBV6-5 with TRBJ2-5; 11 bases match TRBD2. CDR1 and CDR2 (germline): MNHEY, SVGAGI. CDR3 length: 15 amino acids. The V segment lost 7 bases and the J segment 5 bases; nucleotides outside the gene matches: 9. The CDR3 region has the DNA TGTGCCAGCATCCCGAGGGGACTAGCGGCGGAGACCCAGTACTTC. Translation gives CASIPRGLAAETQYF.

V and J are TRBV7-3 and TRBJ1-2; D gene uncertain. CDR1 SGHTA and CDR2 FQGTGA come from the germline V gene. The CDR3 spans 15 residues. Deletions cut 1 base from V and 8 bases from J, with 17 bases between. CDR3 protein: CASSLNPDPVGGYTF. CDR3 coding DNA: TGTGCCAGCAGCTTAAATCCCGACCCCGTCGGGGGCTACACCTTC.

The CDR3 bases are TGTGCCTGGAGTTATACTCTCAGGAGGGGTGAAAAACTGTTTTTT. This translates into CAWSYTLRRGEKLFF. The chain uses TRBV30 and TRBJ1-4; perhaps TRBD1 as D (5 bases). Per germline, CDR1 GTSNPN and CDR2 SVGIG (reference sequence). The CDR3 has 15 amino acids. Trimming pared 2 bases from V and 7 bases from J, leaving 17 bases between. Looking up the rest from reference TRBV30 and TRBJ1-4 gives the full variable domain: SQTIHQWPATLVQPVGSPLSLECTVEGTSNPNLYWYRQAAGRGLQLLFYSVGIGQISSEVPQNLSASRPQDRQFILSSKKLLLSDSGFYLCAWSYTLRRGEKLFFGSGTQLSVL.

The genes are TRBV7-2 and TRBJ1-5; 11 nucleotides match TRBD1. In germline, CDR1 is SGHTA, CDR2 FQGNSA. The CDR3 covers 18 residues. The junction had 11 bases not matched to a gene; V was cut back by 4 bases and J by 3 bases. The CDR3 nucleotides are TGTGCCAGCAGCTGGTCCGGGACAGGGGGATATAACAATCAGCCCCAGCATTTT. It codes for CASSWSGTGGYNNQPQHF.

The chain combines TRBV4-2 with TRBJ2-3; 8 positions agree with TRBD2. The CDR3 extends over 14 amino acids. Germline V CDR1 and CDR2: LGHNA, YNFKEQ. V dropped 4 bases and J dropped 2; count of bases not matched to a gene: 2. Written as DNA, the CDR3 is TGTGCCAGCAGCCCGGGAGGGTACACAGATACGCAGTATTTT. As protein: CASSPGGYTDTQYF.